Shown below are 7 T cell receptor beta chains from a single sample sequenced in a study of lymphopenia after photon versus proton radiotherapy. Some clones are missing from TCRdb's copy, which holds only in-frame ones; the method was immunoSEQ multiplex PCR. The sample holds 70,000 or so clones; 80% to 95% are singletons and the top ten take around 2%. The source material was peripheral blood, sampled from a patient treated with photon-based radiotherapy. The receptors originated from a woman aged 40 to 49 with cholangiocarcinoma.

The chain is built from TRBV6-1 and TRBJ1-6, with D unresolved. V was pared by 10 bases and J by 9 bases, with 16 bases between. Germline V CDR1 and CDR2: MNHNS, SASEGT. The CDR3 is 13 residues long. The CDR3 reads CATDTTPGSPLHF. CDR3 nucleotide sequence: TGTGCCACCGATACAACCCCGGGTTCACCCCTCCACTTT.

In this sample, this clone turned up once. The V call is TRBV11-2, the J call TRBJ2-7; perhaps TRBD1 as D (6 bases). From germline, CDR1 is SGHAT and CDR2 FQNNGV. The CDR3 spans 14 residues. Deletions cut 5 bases from V and 3 bases from J, with 14 bases between. CDR3 protein: CASSAERQDYEQYF. In DNA form, the CDR3 reads TGTGCCAGCAGCGCCGAACGACAGGACTACGAGCAGTACTTC.

The rearrangement joins TRBV5-4 to TRBJ2-3, with 7 bases identical to TRBD2. CDR3 size: 15 residues. From germline, CDR1 is SGHNT and CDR2 YYREEE (reference sequence). Trimming took 4 bases from V and 2 from J; bases not matched to a gene: 7. Written as DNA, the CDR3 is TGTGCCAGCAGCCCGTCTAGCGGAAACACAGATACGCAGTATTTT. This sequence encodes CASSPSSGNTDTQYF.

This rearrangement joins TRBV7-9 to TRBJ1-2; D is unresolved. Trimming stripped 1 base from V and 11 bases from J, with 17 bases between. There are 14 residues in the CDR3. Germline V lookup: CDR1 SEHNR, CDR2 FQNEAQ (reference sequence). This CDR3 reads CASSLVPNTDLYTF. In DNA form, the CDR3 reads TGTGCCAGCAGCTTAGTCCCCAACACCGATCTATACACCTTC. Variable domain in full (rest from reference TRBV7-9 and TRBJ1-2): DTGVSQNPRHKITKRGQNVTFRCDPISEHNRLYWYRQTLGQGPEFLTYFQNEAQLEKSRLLSDRFSAERPKGSFSTLEIQRTEQGDSAMYLCASSLVPNTDLYTFGSGTRLTVV.

The chain employs TRBV6-1 and TRBJ2-7, with 7 bases matching TRBD1. Germline V CDR1 and CDR2: MNHNS, SASEGT. The CDR3 has 11 amino acids. Trimming took 5 bases from V and 11 from J; bases not matched to a gene: 6. The CDR3 here is CASSNTGVEYF. The CDR3, as DNA: TGTGCCAGCAGTAATACAGGGGTGGAGTACTTC.

The chain employs TRBV7-3 and TRBJ2-1, with D unclear. The CDR3 runs to 15 residues. The germline gives CDR1 SGHTA, CDR2 FQGTGA. The ends were cut back, 5 bases at V and 8 bases at J, with 19 bases in the middle. The CDR3 loop reads CASSPVGFGQDEQFF. CDR3 nucleotides: TGTGCCAGCAGCCCCGTGGGCTTCGGGCAAGATGAGCAGTTCTTC.

The chain couples TRBV10-3 to TRBJ1-2, with 7 bases fitting TRBD1. After removal of 5 bases from V and 3 bases from J, the junction contained 6 bases not matched to a gene. This CDR3 has 14 amino acids. Germline V lookup: CDR1 ENHRY, CDR2 SYGVKD. CDR3 residues: CAISMTGIDYGYTF. CDR3 DNA sequence: TGTGCCATCAGTATGACAGGGATCGACTATGGCTACACCTTC.